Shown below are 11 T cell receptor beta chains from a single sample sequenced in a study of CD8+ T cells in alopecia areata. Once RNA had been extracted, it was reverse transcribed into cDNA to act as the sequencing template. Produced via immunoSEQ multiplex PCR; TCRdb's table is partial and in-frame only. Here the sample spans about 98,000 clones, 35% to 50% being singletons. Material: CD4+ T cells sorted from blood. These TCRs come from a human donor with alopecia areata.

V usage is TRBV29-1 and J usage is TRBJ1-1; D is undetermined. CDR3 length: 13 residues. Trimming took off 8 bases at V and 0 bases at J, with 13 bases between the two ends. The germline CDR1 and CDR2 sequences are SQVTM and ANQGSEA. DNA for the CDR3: TGCAGCCCCCAGAGGGAATTGAACACTGAAGCTTTCTTT. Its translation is CSPQRELNTEAFF.

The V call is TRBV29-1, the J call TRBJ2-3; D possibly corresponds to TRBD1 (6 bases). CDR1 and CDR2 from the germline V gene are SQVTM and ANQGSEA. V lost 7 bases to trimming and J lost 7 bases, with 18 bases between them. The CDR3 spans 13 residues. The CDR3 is CSATETGFYTQYF. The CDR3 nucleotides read TGCAGCGCAACCGAAACAGGGTTTTATACGCAGTATTTT.

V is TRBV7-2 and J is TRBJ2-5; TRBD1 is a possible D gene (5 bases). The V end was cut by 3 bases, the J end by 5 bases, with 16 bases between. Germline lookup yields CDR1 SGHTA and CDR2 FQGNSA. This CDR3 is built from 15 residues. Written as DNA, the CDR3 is TGTGCCAGCAGCTTTATAGGGGATAAGAAGGAGACCCAGTACTTC. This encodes CASSFIGDKKETQYF.

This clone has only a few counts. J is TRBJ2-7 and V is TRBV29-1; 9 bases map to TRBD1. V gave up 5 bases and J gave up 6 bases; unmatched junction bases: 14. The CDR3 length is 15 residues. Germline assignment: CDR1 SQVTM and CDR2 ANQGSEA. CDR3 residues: CSVQTVGQGVLEQYF. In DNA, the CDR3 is TGCAGCGTTCAGACCGTGGGACAGGGAGTTCTCGAGCAGTACTTC.

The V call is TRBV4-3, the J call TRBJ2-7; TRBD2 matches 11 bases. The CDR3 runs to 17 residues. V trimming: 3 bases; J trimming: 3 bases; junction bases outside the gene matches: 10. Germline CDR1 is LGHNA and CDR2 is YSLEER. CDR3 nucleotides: TGCGCCAGCAGCCAGGATAGCGGGAGGGCCCCCCACTACGAGCAGTACTTC. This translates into CASSQDSGRAPHYEQYF.

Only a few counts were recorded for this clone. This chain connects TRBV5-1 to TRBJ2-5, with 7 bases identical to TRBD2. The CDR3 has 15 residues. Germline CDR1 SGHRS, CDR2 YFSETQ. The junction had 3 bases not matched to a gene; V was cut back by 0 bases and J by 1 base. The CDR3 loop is CASSLAGGIQETQYF. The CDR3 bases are TGCGCCAGCAGCTTGGCCGGGGGGATCCAAGAGACCCAGTACTTC.

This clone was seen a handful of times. CDR3 DNA: TGCAGCGTTGACCCCGGGGAAGGGTACTATGGCTACACCTTC. As protein: CSVDPGEGYYGYTF. This chain uses TRBV29-1 with TRBJ1-2; D gene uncertain. The CDR3 length is 14 residues. Trimming took off 3 bases at V and 3 bases at J, with 14 bases between the two ends. Germline lookup yields CDR1 SQVTM and CDR2 ANQGSEA.

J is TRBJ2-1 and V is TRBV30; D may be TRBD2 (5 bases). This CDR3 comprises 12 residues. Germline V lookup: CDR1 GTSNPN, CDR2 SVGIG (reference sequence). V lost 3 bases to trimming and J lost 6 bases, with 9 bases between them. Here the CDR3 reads CAWRPGSNEQFF. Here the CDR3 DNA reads TGTGCCTGGAGACCGGGGTCCAATGAGCAGTTCTTC.

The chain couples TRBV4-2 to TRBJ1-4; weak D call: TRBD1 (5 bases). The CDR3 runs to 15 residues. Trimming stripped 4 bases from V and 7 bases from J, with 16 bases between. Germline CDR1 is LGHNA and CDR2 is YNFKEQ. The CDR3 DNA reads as TGTGCCAGCAGCCTGTCGGGGGGGAGCGGTGAAAAACTGTTTTTT. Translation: CASSLSGGSGEKLFF.

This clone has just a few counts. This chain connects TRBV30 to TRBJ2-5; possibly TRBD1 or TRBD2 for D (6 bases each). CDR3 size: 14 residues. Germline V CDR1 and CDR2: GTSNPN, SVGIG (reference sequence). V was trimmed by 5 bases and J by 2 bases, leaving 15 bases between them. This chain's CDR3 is CAWVLGGRQETQYF. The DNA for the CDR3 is TGTGCCTGGGTATTGGGGGGCCGACAAGAGACCCAGTACTTC.

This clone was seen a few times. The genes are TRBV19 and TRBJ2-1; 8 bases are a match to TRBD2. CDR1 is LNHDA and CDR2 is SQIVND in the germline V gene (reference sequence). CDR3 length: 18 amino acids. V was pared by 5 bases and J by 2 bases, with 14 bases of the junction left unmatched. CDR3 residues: CASSPTMGSGNTYNEQFF. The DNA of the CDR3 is TGTGCCAGTAGTCCCACTATGGGTAGCGGGAACACCTACAATGAGCAGTTCTTC.